This TCR beta chain was found in a study of shared clonotypes between healthy human individuals. Study outcomes and limitations: Represented diversity, genetic and exposure-history alike, was limited by few donors.

Assay: immunoSEQ multiplex PCR; the TCRdb copy retains only in-frame clones and omits some. The sample has around 700,000 clones; roughly 78% are singletons. V was cut by 1 base and J by 0 bases, with 10 bases left in between. The CDR3 totals 16 residues. Germline CDR1 MGHRA, CDR2 YSYEKL. As for this clone: Its matching antigen is unknown.

V and J are TRBV4-1 and TRBJ1-3; weak D call: TRBD1 (5 bases). The clonotype originates from a young woman in good health. Sequencing used memory CD4+ T cells sorted from blood. Subset in this sample: CD45RA-negative fraction. Here the CDR3 reads CASSQVGGASGNTIYF. The CDR3 bases are TGCGCCAGCAGCCAAGTGGGCGGGGCCTCTGGAAACACCATATATTTT.